The 31 T cell receptor beta chains presented below share a single source sample, sequenced in a study of T cells in Graves' hyperthyroidism and ophthalmopathy. Amplification yielded TCR beta CDR3 regions, with RNA transcripts as the source. The study used the HTBI primer set for a first-round RT-PCR of the TCR CDR3. TCRdb used MiXCR to reprocess the multiplex PCR reads, holding one entry per CDR3 protein. The sample consists of some 800,000 distinct CDR3 sequences, roughly 40% of them appearing once. The specimen was blood. These receptors came from a man in his late teens or twenties with Graves' hyperthyroidism.

This clonotype was counted many times. V usage is TRBV6-6 and J usage is TRBJ2-7; D is unresolved. Per germline, CDR1 MNHNY and CDR2 SVGAGI (reference sequence). This CDR3 contains 13 residues. The V end lost 7 bases, the J end lost 3 bases, and 13 bases lay between the germline ends. Here the CDR3 reads CASTADGRYEQYF. CDR3 DNA sequence: TGTGCCAGCACCGCGGACGGCCGCTACGAGCAGTACTTC.

This chain uses TRBV24-1 with TRBJ2-3, with D perhaps assigned TRBD1 or TRBD2 (5 bases each). In germline, CDR1 is KGHDR, CDR2 SFDVKD. The germline V and J ends were trimmed by 3 bases and 2 bases, with 14 bases remaining between them. The CDR3 contains 16 residues. In DNA, the CDR3 is TGTGCCACCAGTGATCCGGGACCGAAGTCCACAGATACGCAGTATTTT. It specifies CATSDPGPKSTDTQYF.

The rearrangement links TRBV7-2 to TRBJ1-3, with D possibly being TRBD1 (6 bases). The germline V and J ends were trimmed by 6 bases and 0 bases, with 12 bases remaining between them. CDR1 is SGHTA and CDR2 is FQGNSA in the germline V gene. The CDR3 sequence is 15 residues long. CDR3 amino acids: CASSLGQPSGNTIYF. CDR3 DNA: TGTGCCAGCAGTCTAGGACAGCCCTCTGGAAACACCATATATTTT.

This sequence joins TRBV20-1 and TRBJ1-1; unclear D gene. Germline values: CDR1 DFQATT, CDR2 SNEGSKA (reference sequence). Trimming removed 3 bases at V and 2 bases at J, with 10 bases between. There are 13 residues in the CDR3. This CDR3 reads CSARDYGNTEAFF. CDR3 DNA sequence: TGCAGTGCTAGGGACTACGGTAACACTGAAGCTTTCTTT.

The sample holds a few counts of this clonotype. The chain links TRBV9 to TRBJ2-7; no reliable D call. The length of the CDR3 is 13 residues. Germline V gene lookup returns CDR1 SGDLS and CDR2 YYNGEE. The germline V and J ends were trimmed by 2 bases and 3 bases, with 9 bases remaining between them. CDR3 sequence: CASSVIPGYEQYF. CDR3 bases: TGTGCCAGCAGCGTGATTCCAGGCTACGAGCAGTACTTC.

This clonotype came up many times. J is TRBJ2-7 and V is TRBV29-1, with a weak D call TRBD1 (6 bases). From germline, CDR1 is SQVTM and CDR2 ANQGSEA. CDR3 length: 13 residues. Trimming shortened V by 2 bases and J by 2 bases, and 10 bases separated the two germline ends. CDR3 in DNA: TGCAGCGTTGAAACAACAGGGACCTACGAGCAGTACTTC. Protein sequence: CSVETTGTYEQYF.

This clonotype was found many times. The genes are TRBV2 and TRBJ1-6; the D gene is possibly TRBD1 (6 bases). The V gene's germline CDR1 is SNHLY and CDR2 FYNNEI. The CDR3 is made up of 15 amino acids. V lost 2 bases, J lost 5 bases, and 10 bases lay in between. The CDR3 region has the DNA TGTGCCAGCAGTGAACAGGGGCTAGATAATTCACCCCTCCACTTT. Translating gives CASSEQGLDNSPLHF.

This clonotype was seen repeatedly, ten times or more. The chain links TRBV7-9 to TRBJ2-7; 8 nucleotides line up with TRBD1. V gave up 5 bases and J gave up 6 bases; unmatched junction bases: 3. This CDR3 is built from 12 residues. The germline V gene has CDR1 SEHNR and CDR2 FQNEAQ (reference sequence). CDR3 in DNA: TGTGCCAGCAGCCTGGGGACAGGCGAGCAGTACTTC. Translated, it gives CASSLGTGEQYF.

This clonotype was detected a few times. This sequence joins TRBV7-3 and TRBJ2-2, with D possibly being TRBD2 (5 bases). The germline V and J ends were trimmed by 7 bases and 6 bases, with 15 bases remaining between them. CDR1 is SGHTA, CDR2 FQGTGA, per germline. The CDR3 covers 14 residues. In nucleotides, the CDR3 is TGTGCCAGCAAAAGAGAGGGTAGATCCGGGGAGCTGTTTTTT. Protein sequence: CASKREGRSGELFF.

Remarks on this clonotype: With a much larger clone just one base away, this may be a read error. It is likely a read error, because the conserved phenylalanine at the end of the CDR3 is missing. This CDR3 reads CASSGGQLYEQYL. As DNA, the CDR3 is TGTGCCAGCAGCGGAGGACAGTTGTACGAGCAGTACCTC. The chain uses TRBV7-2 and TRBJ2-7; TRBD1 is a possible D gene (6 bases). The V and J ends lost 5 bases and 4 bases respectively, with 12 bases between them. The CDR3 loop spans 13 amino acids. Germline V CDR1 and CDR2: SGHTA, FQGNSA.

This clonotype was counted a single time. V gene TRBV6-5 combines with J gene TRBJ2-2; 8 positions match TRBD2. Germline V gives CDR1 MNHEY, CDR2 SVGAGI. The CDR3 sequence is 17 residues long. J lost 7 bases, V lost 2 bases, and 12 bases had no gene match. CDR3 bases: TGTGCCAGCAGTTACGACGGGAGGGCCTCCCGCGGCGGGGAGCTGTTTTTT. This encodes CASSYDGRASRGGELFF.

The chain recombines TRBV15 with TRBJ1-2; D might be TRBD1 (6 bases). V dropped 1 base and J dropped 6 bases, with 15 bases sitting between them. This CDR3 is 15 amino acids long. The germline V gene has CDR1 LNHNV and CDR2 YYDKDF (reference sequence). The CDR3 loop is CATSRVTGTRNGYTF. CDR3 in DNA: TGTGCCACCAGCAGAGTTACAGGGACACGGAATGGCTACACCTTC.

With respect to this clonotype: This sequence may be a read error, since a much larger clone differs from it by one base. The gene calls are TRBV20-1 and TRBJ2-7; D perhaps matches TRBD1 (5 bases). The CDR3 loop spans 12 amino acids. V was shortened by 3 bases and J by 2 bases, with 8 bases between the two germline ends. The V gene's germline CDR1 is DFQATT and CDR2 SNEGSKA (reference sequence). CDR3 amino acids: CSARDNPYEQYF. CDR3 coding DNA: TGCAGTGCTAGGGACAACCCCTACGAGCAGTACTTC.

This clonotype occurred a few times. The chain joins TRBV20-1 to TRBJ2-5, with TRBD2 matching over 11 bases. The ends lost 0 bases at V and 4 bases at J; junction bases unmatched: 13. The CDR3 is made up of 18 amino acids. In germline, CDR1 is DFQATT, CDR2 SNEGSKA (reference sequence). The CDR3 sequence: CSARDSRWLAGGRETQYF. The CDR3 DNA is TGCAGTGCTAGAGATTCCCGGTGGCTAGCGGGGGGAAGAGAGACCCAGTACTTC.

The chain joins TRBV5-5 to TRBJ1-3; the D is unclear. CDR1 SGHKS and CDR2 YYEKEE come from the germline V gene (reference sequence). The CDR3 is 15 amino acids. Trimming stripped 4 bases from V and 0 bases from J, with 11 bases between. The CDR3 spells CASSHRVLSGNTIYF. The DNA for the CDR3 is TGTGCCAGCAGCCATCGAGTCCTCTCTGGAAACACCATATATTTT.

The chain couples TRBV6-5 to TRBJ1-5, with TRBD1 identical over 7 bases. The CDR3 totals 15 residues. V lost 8 bases to trimming and J lost 1 base; unmatched junction nucleotides: 8. The germline V gene has CDR1 MNHEY and CDR2 SVGAGI. For the CDR3, the DNA is TGTGCCAGCGCAGGGGGGTTCGGGAGCAATCAGCCCCAGCATTTT. This translates into CASAGGFGSNQPQHF.

V is TRBV12-3 or TRBV12-4 and J is TRBJ1-1, with D unclear. Trimming took off 6 bases at V and 0 bases at J, with 14 bases between the two ends. This CDR3 comprises 15 residues. CDR3 nucleotides: TGTGCCAGCAGCCTAACTACTATTTTGAACACTGAAGCTTTCTTT. This translates into CASSLTTILNTEAFF.

A word on this clonotype: A junction end diverges from the germline sequence, so it may reflect a read error. The V gene is TRBV7-3, the J gene TRBJ2-7, with 9 bases aligning to TRBD1. CDR3 length: 17 residues. CDR1 SGHTA and CDR2 FQGTGA come from the germline V gene. CDR3 nucleotides: TGTGCCAGCAGCTCCCCGGGACAGGGAGAAGGGCCCTACGAGCGGTACTTC. As protein: CASSSPGQGEGPYERYF.

In this sample, this clonotype turned up once. This chain connects TRBV20-1 to TRBJ2-2; weak D call: TRBD1 (6 bases). The germline V and J ends were trimmed by 6 bases and 4 bases, with 18 bases remaining between them. CDR3 size: 15 residues. Germline V gene lookup returns CDR1 DFQATT and CDR2 SNEGSKA (reference sequence). This CDR3 is CSAKRPGHSTGELFF. The CDR3 nucleotides are TGCAGTGCGAAGAGGCCGGGACACTCCACCGGGGAGCTGTTTTTT.

The chain is built from TRBV2 and TRBJ1-2; D gene ambiguous. Trimming took off 8 bases at V and 5 bases at J, with 12 bases between the two ends. This CDR3 spans 12 amino acids. Germline lookup yields CDR1 SNHLY and CDR2 FYNNEI. CDR3 sequence reads: CASLTEDYGYTF. The CDR3, as DNA: TGTGCCAGCCTCACGGAGGATTATGGCTACACCTTC.

This clonotype was counted between two and nine times. The chain carries TRBV12-3 or TRBV12-4 and TRBJ1-4; possible D gene TRBD1, 5 bases. Between the trimmed V and J ends, which lost 5 bases and 11 bases, there was a span of 12 bases. The CDR3 loop spans 12 amino acids. The CDR3 loop is CASSDGGGKLFF. The CDR3 DNA is TGTGCCAGCAGTGATGGGGGGGGGAAACTGTTTTTT.

This clonotype showed up just a few times. The V gene is TRBV12-3 or TRBV12-4, the J gene TRBJ2-2; D gene ambiguous. CDR3 length equals 15 residues. V lost 6 bases and J lost 1, with 12 bases in between. CDR3 nucleotides: TGTGCCAGCAGCCAAGGAGTGAGGAACACCGGGGAGCTGTTTTTT. It yields the protein CASSQGVRNTGELFF.

The chain uses TRBV7-3 and TRBJ2-3, with unresolved D. The CDR3 runs 14 residues. V lost 1 base, J lost 4 bases, and 9 bases lay in between. CDR1 and CDR2 (germline): SGHTA, FQGTGA. The CDR3 coding sequence is TGTGCCAGCAGCTTAAATTCGCAGCCAGATACGCAGTATTTT. Protein product: CASSLNSQPDTQYF. Filled out from reference TRBV7-3 and TRBJ2-3, the complete variable domain reads GAGVSQTPSNKVTEKGKYVELRCDPISGHTALYWYRQSLGQGPEFLIYFQGTGAADDSGLPNDRFFAVRPEGSVSTLKIQRTERGDSAVYLCASSLNSQPDTQYFGPGTRLTVL.

The chain employs TRBV11-2 and TRBJ2-7, with TRBD2 matching over 10 bases. Per germline, CDR1 SGHAT and CDR2 FQNNGV. The J segment lost 3 bases and the V segment lost 6 bases, leaving 5 bases of the junction unmatched. The CDR3 contains 14 residues. CDR3 in DNA: TGTGCCAGCAGGACCGGGACTAGCGACTACGAGCAGTACTTC. Its protein is CASRTGTSDYEQYF. The full variable domain, its missing parts supplied by reference TRBV11-2 and TRBJ2-7, is EAGVAQSPRYKIIEKRQSVAFWCNPISGHATLYWYQQILGQGPKLLIQFQNNGVVDDSQLPKDRFSAERLKGVDSTLKIQPAKLEDSAVYLCASRTGTSDYEQYFGPGTRLTVT.

The sample holds a few counts of this clonotype. The V and J genes are TRBV5-1 and TRBJ2-7, with unresolved D. Trimming shortened V by 3 bases and J by 3 bases, and 13 bases separated the two germline ends. The CDR3 has 14 residues. Germline assignment: CDR1 SGHRS and CDR2 YFSETQ. The CDR3 sequence is CASSYSFTGYEQYF. CDR3 sequence (DNA): TGCGCCAGCAGCTACAGCTTTACGGGCTACGAGCAGTACTTC.

V usage is TRBV29-1 and J usage is TRBJ2-5; 9 bases align to TRBD2. With V trimmed by 8 bases and J by 4 bases, 8 bases remained unmatched. The germline CDR1 and CDR2 sequences are SQVTM and ANQGSEA. CDR3 length equals 13 residues. This CDR3 reads CSPTSGRAETQYF. The CDR3 DNA follows: TGCAGCCCCACTAGCGGGCGAGCAGAGACCCAGTACTTC.

This clonotype was seen more than once but under ten times. The gene calls are TRBV9 and TRBJ1-3, with D maybe TRBD1 (6 bases). Per germline, CDR1 SGDLS and CDR2 YYNGEE. V gave up 4 bases and J gave up 3 bases, with 14 bases separating them. CDR3 size: 15 residues. The CDR3 reads CASSSEQGRGNTIYF. The CDR3 nucleotides are TGTGCCAGCAGCTCTGAACAGGGACGTGGAAACACCATATATTTT.

This clonotype was detected many times. The rearrangement joins TRBV7-8 to TRBJ2-5; no clear D gene. The ends were cut back, 5 bases at V and 5 bases at J, with 9 bases in the middle. The CDR3 is made up of 12 amino acids. Germline V CDR1 and CDR2: SGHVS, FQNEAQ. CDR3 nucleotide sequence: TGTGCCAGCAGCCATACAGATGAGACCCAGTACTTC. Its protein is CASSHTDETQYF.

This clonotype was recorded a few times. The rearrangement joins TRBV20-1 to TRBJ2-7, with D perhaps TRBD1 (6 bases). V lost 2 bases, J lost 0 bases, and 17 bases lay in between. Germline loops: CDR1 DFQATT, CDR2 SNEGSKA (reference sequence). The CDR3 length is 16 residues. The chain's CDR3 is CSARITRGRHSYEQYF. In nucleotides, the CDR3 is TGCAGTGCTAGAATTACCAGGGGACGGCACTCCTACGAGCAGTACTTC.

This clonotype was detected a few times. The CDR3 protein is CATGTGGRSNQPQHF. CDR3 nucleotides: TGTGCCACCGGGACAGGGGGTCGTAGCAATCAGCCCCAGCATTTT. The chain joins TRBV10-3 to TRBJ1-5; 11 nucleotides match TRBD1. Germline V lookup: CDR1 ENHRY, CDR2 SYGVKD. The CDR3 consists of 15 residues. Trimming took 10 bases from V and 0 from J; bases not matched to a gene: 5.

This chain connects TRBV12-3 or TRBV12-4 to TRBJ2-2, with D hard to call. The V end lost 7 bases, the J end lost 4 bases, and 13 bases lay between the germline ends. The CDR3 contains 14 residues. CDR3 sequence: CASMVWSATGELFF. The CDR3 DNA sequence: TGTGCCAGCATGGTGTGGTCGGCCACCGGGGAGCTGTTTTTT.